What follows are 32 T cell receptor beta chains derived from one specimen sequenced in a study of Ad26.COV2.S vaccination and SARS-CoV-2 variants. TCRdb's table, derived via immunoSEQ multiplex PCR, lists solely in-frame clones and lacks some. This table has 300,000 to 400,000 clones, less than 90% appearing once. Treatment specified: roughly 20 received Ad26.COV2.S at low or high dose, single or two shots; a few received placebo; per-sample allocation not given. After the first vaccine or placebo injection, samples were drawn on day 63. Sequences were derived from peripheral blood, sampled in a trial of Ad26.COV2.S vaccine versus placebo. The source is a person between 18 and 60 years old who received the Ad26.COV2.S COVID-19 vaccine or a placebo.

This clone appeared a single time. This chain uses TRBV29-1 with TRBJ2-5; 7 bases agree with TRBD1. V lost 7 bases, J lost 5 bases, and 7 bases stayed unmatched. Germline assignment: CDR1 SQVTM and CDR2 ANQGSEA. The CDR3 covers 12 residues. CDR3 nucleotides: TGCAGCGGGACAGGCCCGCGGGAGACCCAGTACTTC. It translates to CSGTGPRETQYF.

The rearrangement links TRBV18 to TRBJ1-5; no reliable D call. Germline-derived CDR1 and CDR2 are KGHSH and LQKENI. The CDR3 consists of 15 residues. Trimming took off 3 bases at V and 0 bases at J, with 9 bases between the two ends. The CDR3 nucleotides are TGTGCCAGCTCACCGGATTTCCTTAGCAATCAGCCCCAGCATTTT. It specifies CASSPDFLSNQPQHF.

This clone is a singleton in its sample. The chain couples TRBV7-9 to TRBJ2-3; D gene uncertain. V lost 3 bases and J lost 3, with 4 bases in between. The length of the CDR3 is 12 residues. Germline CDR1 reads SEHNR; CDR2 reads FQNEAQ (reference sequence). CDR3 bases: TGTGCCAGCAGCTTGGAGACAGATACGCAGTATTTT. Encoded protein: CASSLETDTQYF.

The rearrangement uses TRBV27 and TRBJ2-5; D is unclear. V was trimmed by 4 bases and J by 3 bases, leaving 12 bases between them. The CDR3 has 14 amino acids. The germline gives CDR1 MNHEY, CDR2 SMNVEV (reference sequence). CDR3 residues: CASSSDKSKETQYF. CDR3 coding DNA: TGTGCCAGCAGTTCCGACAAGAGTAAAGAGACCCAGTACTTC.

The genes are TRBV7-6 and TRBJ2-6; 11 nucleotides match TRBD1. Germline CDR1 is SGHVS and CDR2 is FNYEAQ. The CDR3 runs to 19 residues. Losses at the gene ends were 2 bases for V and 1 base for J; bases not matched to a gene: 7. This CDR3 is CASSLPYGTGGSGANVLTF. CDR3 in DNA: TGTGCCAGCAGCTTACCTTACGGGACAGGGGGTTCTGGGGCCAACGTCCTGACTTTC.

This chain joins TRBV5-1 and TRBJ2-2; a possible D gene is TRBD2 (6 bases). V was pared by 3 bases and J by 4 bases, with 16 bases between. The germline CDR1 and CDR2 sequences are SGHRS and YFSETQ. The CDR3 contains 16 residues. This CDR3 is CASSSMTGVTTGELFF. CDR3 nucleotide sequence: TGCGCCAGCAGCTCGATGACGGGAGTCACCACCGGGGAGCTGTTTTTT.

The chain couples TRBV11-2 to TRBJ1-2; 7 bases fit TRBD1. The CDR3 has 13 amino acids. Per the germline V gene, CDR1 is SGHAT and CDR2 is FQNNGV. After removal of 3 bases from V and 5 bases from J, the junction contained 3 bases not matched to a gene. CDR3 sequence: CASSLTGYYGYTF. CDR3 in DNA: TGTGCCAGCAGCTTGACAGGGTATTATGGCTACACCTTC.

The J gene is TRBJ2-6, the V gene TRBV19; 11 bases are shared with TRBD2. Germline V lookup: CDR1 LNHDA, CDR2 SQIVND (reference sequence). With V trimmed by 7 bases and J by 0 bases, 14 bases remained unmatched. The CDR3 length is 20 residues. In DNA form, the CDR3 reads TGTGCCAGTATTAGTTCATCAGGACTAGCGGGTTCCTCTGGGGCCAACGTCCTGACTTTC. As protein: CASISSSGLAGSSGANVLTF.

This clone was observed a few times. Written as DNA, the CDR3 is TGTGCCAGCAGTCATCAGGGCAACACTGAAGCTTTCTTT. Protein sequence: CASSHQGNTEAFF. This chain joins TRBV7-6 and TRBJ1-1; TRBD1 might be the D (5 bases). V was pared by 6 bases and J by 2 bases, with 10 bases between. Germline lookup yields CDR1 SGHVS and CDR2 FNYEAQ. There are 13 residues in the CDR3.

The chain has TRBV7-8 and TRBJ1-2; a weak D match, TRBD1 (6 bases). Germline V CDR1 and CDR2: SGHVS, FQNEAQ. Between the trimmed V and J ends, which lost 5 bases and 0 bases, there was a span of 10 bases. The CDR3 contains 14 residues. The chain's CDR3 is CASSPPGANYGYTF. CDR3 DNA: TGTGCCAGCAGCCCTCCAGGGGCTAACTATGGCTACACCTTC.

V gene TRBV27 combines with J gene TRBJ2-5; 9 bases agree with TRBD1. CDR3 length: 15 residues. Germline V gene data show CDR1 as MNHEY and CDR2 as SMNVEV (reference sequence). The ends lost 2 bases at V and 5 bases at J; junction bases unmatched: 6. Here the CDR3 reads CASSLNRGRRETQYF. CDR3 nucleotide sequence: TGTGCCAGCAGTTTAAACAGGGGGCGAAGGGAGACCCAGTACTTC.

This clone was counted a few times. Here the CDR3 reads CASTLQVEAFF. In nucleotides, the CDR3 is TGTGCCAGCACTCTACAGGTTGAAGCTTTCTTT. The gene calls are TRBV2 and TRBJ1-1; D is perhaps TRBD1 (5 bases). CDR1 and CDR2 from the germline V gene are SNHLY and FYNNEI. V was trimmed by 7 bases and J by 7 bases, leaving 10 bases between them. This CDR3 is 11 amino acids long.

The CDR3 loop reads CAISESGAAGGNTIYF. In DNA, the CDR3 is TGTGCCATCAGTGAGTCGGGGGCAGCAGGTGGAAACACCATATATTTT. J is TRBJ1-3 and V is TRBV10-3; tentatively, D is TRBD1 (6 bases). The V gene's germline CDR1 is ENHRY and CDR2 SYGVKD. V dropped 0 bases and J dropped 3 bases, with 12 bases sitting between them. The CDR3 runs 16 residues.

The chain links TRBV6-5 to TRBJ2-7; either TRBD1 or TRBD2 may supply D (5 bases each). This CDR3 region has 15 residues. V was clipped by 6 bases and J by 3 bases, with 18 bases between them. Per the germline V gene, CDR1 is MNHEY and CDR2 is SVGAGI. In DNA, the CDR3 is TGTGCCAGCAGCCCCATCGGGACGGGTCTCTACGAGCAGTACTTC. This translates into CASSPIGTGLYEQYF.

The chain carries TRBV13 and TRBJ2-1; D remains unclear. V was clipped by 2 bases and J by 8 bases, with 7 bases between them. The CDR3 spans 12 residues. Germline CDR1 reads PRHDT; CDR2 reads FYEKMQ (reference sequence). In nucleotides, the CDR3 is TGTGCCAGCAGCTTAAGGTGGGATGAGCAGTTCTTC. The encoded protein is CASSLRWDEQFF.

This clone appeared a single time. The chain combines TRBV12-3 or TRBV12-4 with TRBJ2-5; D gene ambiguous. Trimming removed 2 bases at V and 5 bases at J, with 6 bases between. This CDR3 region has 12 residues. Here the CDR3 reads CASSLQVETQYF. Here the CDR3 DNA reads TGTGCCAGCAGTTTACAGGTTGAGACCCAGTACTTC.

This clone was observed a single time. The chain joins TRBV12-3 or TRBV12-4 to TRBJ1-2, with a weak D call TRBD1 (5 bases). This CDR3 is 13 amino acids long. Trimming pared 6 bases from V and 6 bases from J, leaving 14 bases between. The CDR3 bases are TGTGCCAGCAGGGAGAGGGGTCTCGATGGCTACACCTTC. This codes for CASRERGLDGYTF.

This chain uses TRBV29-1 with TRBJ2-2, with D possibly TRBD2 on 6 matching bases. This CDR3 is 17 amino acids long. Germline V gene lookup returns CDR1 SQVTM and CDR2 ANQGSEA. V was trimmed by 1 base and J by 1 base, leaving 16 bases between them. CDR3: CSVEGLALGGNTGELFF. The DNA of the CDR3 is TGCAGCGTTGAAGGATTAGCTCTGGGGGGGAACACCGGGGAGCTGTTTTTT.

This rearrangement joins TRBV7-9 to TRBJ2-3, with D possibly TRBD2 on 6 matching bases. The CDR3 loop spans 17 amino acids. Trimming left V 6 bases short and J 5 bases short, with 24 bases between. Germline loops: CDR1 SEHNR, CDR2 FQNEAQ (reference sequence). CDR3 protein: CASSILSVRGAGDTQYF. CDR3 nucleotides: TGTGCCAGCAGTATTCTTTCAGTAAGGGGAGCGGGAGATACGCAGTATTTT.

CDR3 DNA: TGCAGCGCCAAGTTGTCGGGGTACGAGACCCAGTACTTC. It specifies CSAKLSGYETQYF. The chain carries TRBV29-1 and TRBJ2-5; a possible D gene is TRBD2 (5 bases). V gave up 7 bases and J gave up 5 bases, with 17 bases separating them. Germline CDR1 reads SQVTM; CDR2 reads ANQGSEA. The CDR3 covers 13 residues.

This clone was observed once. This chain uses TRBV7-3 with TRBJ2-1, with D maybe TRBD2 (7 bases). V shed 2 bases and J shed 10 bases, with 9 bases lying between them. This CDR3 region has 12 residues. The germline gives CDR1 SGHTA, CDR2 FQGTGA. The CDR3 DNA is TGTGCCAGCAGCTTAGGCGGGGGCGAGCAGTTCTTC. It encodes CASSLGGGEQFF.

The rearrangement links TRBV28 to TRBJ1-2; D is possibly TRBD1 (6 bases). CDR1 MDHEN and CDR2 SYDVKM come from the germline V gene. Trimming took off 4 bases at V and 4 bases at J, with 16 bases between the two ends. This CDR3 contains 15 residues. CDR3 loop: CASSSQILQGYGYTF. The CDR3 region has the DNA TGTGCCAGCAGTTCTCAAATCCTACAGGGCTATGGCTACACCTTC.

This clone was counted a few times. The DNA of the CDR3 is TGTGCCAGCAGCCTAGCCGGGACAGGGGTAGAGACCCAGTACTTC. Protein product: CASSLAGTGVETQYF. The chain combines TRBV5-4 with TRBJ2-5, with 10 bases identical to TRBD1. Per germline, CDR1 SGHNT and CDR2 YYREEE (reference sequence). V lost 4 bases, J lost 4 bases, and 7 bases stayed unmatched. The CDR3 runs to 15 residues.

This chain links TRBV27 with TRBJ2-3, with D maybe TRBD2 (6 bases). There are 16 residues in the CDR3. V was clipped by 3 bases and J by 5 bases, with 18 bases between them. Germline V gene sequence: CDR1 MNHEY, CDR2 SMNVEV (reference sequence). CDR3 in DNA: TGTGCCAGCAGTTTTGCGATTAGCGGACCGAGAGATACGCAGTATTTT. The encoded protein is CASSFAISGPRDTQYF.

This chain connects TRBV11-2 to TRBJ1-3; D is possibly TRBD1 (6 bases). The germline V gene has CDR1 SGHAT and CDR2 FQNNGV. V dropped 1 base and J dropped 0 bases, with 10 bases sitting between them. The CDR3 has 16 amino acids. CDR3 protein: CASSLAGAHSGNTIYF. The CDR3 DNA is TGTGCCAGCAGCTTAGCAGGGGCACACTCTGGAAACACCATATATTTT. Combining the CDR3 with reference TRBV11-2 and TRBJ1-3 gives the whole variable domain EAGVAQSPRYKIIEKRQSVAFWCNPISGHATLYWYQQILGQGPKLLIQFQNNGVVDDSQLPKDRFSAERLKGVDSTLKIQPAKLEDSAVYLCASSLAGAHSGNTIYFGEGSWLTVV.

This chain uses TRBV12-5 with TRBJ1-1; the D is unclear. V dropped 4 bases and J dropped 0 bases, with 12 bases sitting between them. In germline, CDR1 is LGHNT, CDR2 FRNRAP. The CDR3 contains 15 residues. CDR3 sequence: CASGSSIGMNTEAFF. The CDR3 nucleotides are TGTGCTAGTGGTTCAAGCATAGGGATGAACACTGAAGCTTTCTTT.

The chain has TRBV7-3 and TRBJ1-1; D unresolved. CDR3 length: 18 amino acids. Per germline, CDR1 SGHTA and CDR2 FQGTGA. Between the trimmed V and J ends, which lost 5 bases and 2 bases, there was a span of 24 bases. The CDR3 loop reads CASSPRPLGRGSNTEAFF. In DNA form, the CDR3 reads TGTGCCAGCAGCCCTCGGCCCTTGGGGAGAGGTTCCAACACTGAAGCTTTCTTT.

The V call is TRBV4-3, the J call TRBJ1-2; D perhaps matches TRBD1 (6 bases). Germline V lookup: CDR1 LGHNA, CDR2 YSLEER. The CDR3 has 14 residues. V gave up 1 base and J gave up 4 bases, with 10 bases separating them. This chain's CDR3 is CASSQGTGRYGYTF. CDR3 in DNA: TGCGCCAGCAGCCAAGGTACAGGGCGCTATGGCTACACCTTC.

The DNA for the CDR3 is TGTGCCAGCAGCCAGGGTTTGGGAGGTGAGCAGTTCTTC. Protein: CASSQGLGGEQFF. The chain carries TRBV6-6 and TRBJ2-1, with a possible D match to TRBD2 (6 bases). The CDR3 length is 13 residues. Deletions cut 6 bases from V and 9 bases from J, with 15 bases between. Germline loops: CDR1 MNHNY, CDR2 SVGAGI (reference sequence).

This chain joins TRBV28 and TRBJ2-1; D unresolved. V gave up 6 bases and J gave up 12 bases, with 18 bases separating them. The CDR3 is 13 amino acids. Germline CDR1 reads MDHEN; CDR2 reads SYDVKM. The CDR3 sequence: CASRPPTVVGQFF. DNA of the CDR3: TGTGCCAGCAGGCCCCCTACGGTGGTAGGGCAGTTCTTC.

CDR3 loop: CASSSGGGSQETQYF. The CDR3 DNA reads as TGTGCCAGCAGCTCAGGTGGCGGTAGCCAAGAGACCCAGTACTTC. The genes are TRBV7-8 and TRBJ2-5; D not resolved. The germline V gene has CDR1 SGHVS and CDR2 FQNEAQ. The CDR3 covers 15 residues. Trimming took off 4 bases at V and 1 base at J, with 13 bases between the two ends.

This clone appeared a single time. The chain employs TRBV30 and TRBJ2-7; TRBD1 aligns across 12 bases. Germline V gene lookup returns CDR1 GTSNPN and CDR2 SVGIG (reference sequence). Germline trimming cut 4 bases from V and 2 bases from J; bases unmatched to any gene: 3. This CDR3 is 14 amino acids long. The CDR3 loop reads CAWIRDRGPYEQYF. For the CDR3, the DNA is TGTGCCTGGATACGGGACAGGGGGCCCTACGAGCAGTACTTC.